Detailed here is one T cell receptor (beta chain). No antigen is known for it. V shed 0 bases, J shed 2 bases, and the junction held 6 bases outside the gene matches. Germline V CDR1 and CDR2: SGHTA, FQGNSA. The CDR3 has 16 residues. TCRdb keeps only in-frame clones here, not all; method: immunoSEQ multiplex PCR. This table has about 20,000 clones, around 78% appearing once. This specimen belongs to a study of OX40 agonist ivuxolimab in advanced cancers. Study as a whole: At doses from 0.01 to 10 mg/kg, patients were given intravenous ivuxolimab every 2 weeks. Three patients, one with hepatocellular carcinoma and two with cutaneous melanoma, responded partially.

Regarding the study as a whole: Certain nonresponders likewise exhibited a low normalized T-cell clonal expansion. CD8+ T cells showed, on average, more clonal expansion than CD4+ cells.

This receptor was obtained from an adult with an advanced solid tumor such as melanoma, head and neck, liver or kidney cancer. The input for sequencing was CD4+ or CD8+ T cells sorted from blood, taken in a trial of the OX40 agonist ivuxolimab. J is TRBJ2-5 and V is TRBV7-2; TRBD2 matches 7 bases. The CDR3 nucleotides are TGTGCCAGCAGCTTAGCTCGGGGACTAACGCAAGAGACCCAGTACTTC. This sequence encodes CASSLARGLTQETQYF.